These 8 T cell receptor beta chains came from one sample sequenced in a study of cytomegalovirus exposure and HLA in healthy donors. Use of 60 Vbeta and 13 Jbeta primers characterized the PCR. Repertoires were generated with immunoSEQ multiplex PCR, while TCRdb's copy carries only in-frame clones and drops some. The sample records 95,000 to 150,000 clones, almost 85% being singletons. The sequenced sample consisted of PBMCs. Receptors were obtained from a woman under 30 in good health and CMV-seronegative.

The genes are TRBV18 and TRBJ2-7; D may be TRBD2 (7 bases). Trimming shortened V by 1 base and J by 5 bases, and 18 bases separated the two germline ends. Germline-derived CDR1 and CDR2 are KGHSH and LQKENI. CDR3 size: 16 residues. The CDR3 nucleotides read TGTGCCAGCTCACCACAGGGGGGGATTTCATGGGACGAGCAGTACTTC. Encoded protein: CASSPQGGISWDEQYF.

The chain combines TRBV20-1 with TRBJ1-2; D gene unclear. Trimming removed 6 bases from V and 8 bases from J, with 10 bases in between. Germline-derived CDR1 and CDR2 are DFQATT and SNEGSKA (reference sequence). CDR3 length: 10 residues. The CDR3 nucleotides are TGCAGTGCAACCGGAGGGGGCTACACCTTC. It codes for CSATGGGYTF.

The gene calls are TRBV19 and TRBJ2-3; 7 bases map to TRBD1. The V and J ends lost 0 bases and 4 bases, in that order; junction bases with no gene match: 13. Germline V gives CDR1 LNHDA, CDR2 SQIVND (reference sequence). The CDR3 is 18 amino acids. The CDR3 here is CASSIDLELQGQSDTQYF. DNA of the CDR3: TGTGCCAGTAGTATAGATCTAGAGTTACAGGGGCAATCAGATACGCAGTATTTT.

V and J are TRBV11-2 and TRBJ2-3; D may be TRBD2 (6 bases). The germline V gene encodes CDR1 SGHAT and CDR2 FQNNGV. This CDR3 has 18 amino acids. V was cut by 5 bases and J by 0 bases, with 21 bases left in between. CDR3 coding DNA: TGTGCCAGCAGCCCATCATTTCGAGCCGGGACTAGCACAGATACGCAGTATTTT. Its protein is CASSPSFRAGTSTDTQYF.

The chain uses TRBV7-6 and TRBJ2-1, with unresolved D. Trimming took 1 base from V and 8 from J, leaving 6 bases between them. Germline V gene data show CDR1 as SGHVS and CDR2 as FNYEAQ. The CDR3 is 12 amino acids. The CDR3 bases are TGTGCCAGCAGCTTAGGACGGGATGAGCAGTTCTTC. The encoded protein is CASSLGRDEQFF.

The rearrangement joins TRBV4-2 to TRBJ2-3; no firm D call. Trimming took 0 bases from V and 5 from J, leaving 6 bases between them. CDR3 length: 13 residues. Looked up from germline, CDR1 is LGHNA and CDR2 is YNFKEQ. The CDR3 coding sequence is TGTGCCAGCAGCCAAGACGGCGGAGATACGCAGTATTTT. Translating it yields CASSQDGGDTQYF.

This clone was seen a single time. The chain uses TRBV27 and TRBJ2-5; D is possibly TRBD1 (6 bases). The J call may not be correct, given that the DNA end is closer to TRBJ2-7. The CDR3 consists of 15 residues. The V gene's germline CDR1 is MNHEY and CDR2 SMNVEV (reference sequence). In nucleotides, the CDR3 is TGTGCCAGCAGCAGAACCGGGACACCATGGGACGAGCAGTACTTC. This codes for CASSRTGTPWDEQYF.

The gene calls are TRBV4-1 and TRBJ2-7; no firm D call. The CDR3 runs 15 residues. V was trimmed by 5 bases and J by 2 bases, leaving 16 bases between them. The germline V gene encodes CDR1 MGHRA and CDR2 YSYEKL. CDR3 loop: CASSGRLGPPYEQYF. For the CDR3, the DNA is TGCGCCAGCAGCGGGCGCCTGGGCCCACCCTACGAGCAGTACTTC.